The next 29 T cell receptor beta chains were all read from a single sample in a study of CD8+CD57+ T cells in acquired aplastic anemia. CD8+CD57+ cell expansion had been shown by flow cytometry in patients chosen for sequencing. Genomic DNA templated the TCR beta VDJ and CDR3 profiling. Using its own MiXCR run on the reads, TCRdb lists one record per CDR3 protein. Of around 170,000 distinct CDR3 sequences in the sample, roughly half are singletons; the top ten hold over 7.5%. Sequenced input: sorted CD4+, CD8+, or CD8+CD57+ T cells (not recorded which) from PBMCs. These receptors all come from a human donor with aplastic anemia.

The J gene is TRBJ2-5, the V gene TRBV24-1; 8 bases fit TRBD1. The V gene end was trimmed by 3 bases and the J gene end by 9 bases; junction bases not matched to a gene: 17. CDR3 length equals 17 residues. Germline V gene data show CDR1 as KGHDR and CDR2 as SFDVKD. This CDR3 is CATSDTVDRGLTGAQYF. CDR3 sequence (DNA): TGTGCCACCAGTGATACCGTTGACAGGGGCCTGACCGGGGCCCAGTACTTC.

Notes on this clonotype: Compared with germline, one end of the junction differs, possibly owing to a read error. The chain recombines TRBV6-1 with TRBJ1-5; no reliable D call. This CDR3 is built from 12 residues. The germline CDR1 and CDR2 sequences are MNHNS and SASEGT. Written as DNA, the CDR3 is TGTGCCAGCAGTCCTCTAAATCATCCCCAGCATTTT. The encoded protein is CASSPLNHPQHF.

This clonotype has ten or more counts. The chain joins TRBV9 to TRBJ2-1, with TRBD2 matching over 7 bases. Per germline, CDR1 SGDLS and CDR2 YYNGEE. The V and J ends lost 1 base and 3 bases, in that order; junction bases with no gene match: 1. This CDR3 has 14 amino acids. DNA for the CDR3: TGTGCCAGCAGCGTAAGCGGGAACTACAATGAGCAGTTCTTC. This encodes CASSVSGNYNEQFF.

The chain couples TRBV10-1 to TRBJ1-5; D is ambiguous. Germline-derived CDR1 and CDR2 are WNHNN and SYGVQD (reference sequence). V was cut by 0 bases and J by 5 bases, with 8 bases left in between. This CDR3 has 14 amino acids. The CDR3 spells CASSESGSDQPQHF. CDR3 DNA: TGCGCCAGCAGTGAGTCGGGGTCCGATCAGCCCCAGCATTTT.

This clonotype was observed a single time. This chain links TRBV20-1 with TRBJ1-3; D may be TRBD1 (5 bases). Germline V lookup: CDR1 DFQATT, CDR2 SNEGSKA (reference sequence). The CDR3 spans 13 residues. The ends were cut back, 4 bases at V and 4 bases at J, with 11 bases in the middle. The CDR3 loop is CSAIGRDGNTIYF. CDR3 in DNA: TGCAGTGCTATAGGGCGGGACGGAAACACCATATATTTT.

This clonotype was counted a single time. The gene calls are TRBV24-1 and TRBJ1-6; 7 bases are shared with TRBD1. Germline loops: CDR1 KGHDR, CDR2 SFDVKD. This CDR3 region has 15 residues. J gave up 5 bases and V 4 bases, and 4 bases lay outside the gene matches. The CDR3 loop reads CATSDLDRNNSPLHF. The DNA for the CDR3 is TGTGCCACCAGTGACTTGGACAGGAATAATTCACCCCTCCACTTT.

In this sample, this clonotype turned up once. V is TRBV20-1 and J is TRBJ2-1; 12 bases align to TRBD2. V lost 3 bases and J lost 12; bases outside the gene matches: 9. CDR3 length equals 14 residues. CDR1 and CDR2 (germline): DFQATT, SNEGSKA (reference sequence). This chain's CDR3 is CSARPSGGALPQFF. For the CDR3, the DNA is TGCAGTGCTAGGCCTAGCGGGGGGGCCCTGCCGCAGTTCTTC.

The V gene is TRBV10-3, the J gene TRBJ2-3; D is perhaps TRBD1 (7 bases). Germline CDR1 ENHRY, CDR2 SYGVKD. The germline V and J ends were trimmed by 11 bases and 5 bases, with 20 bases remaining between them. CDR3 length: 14 residues. DNA of the CDR3: TGTGCCTCAGGGACAGCCCGGCGGGGAGATACGCAGTATTTT. It is translated as CASGTARRGDTQYF.

V is TRBV7-9 and J is TRBJ2-7; a weak D match, TRBD2 (6 bases). The V and J ends lost 0 bases and 3 bases respectively, with 12 bases between them. Germline V gene lookup returns CDR1 SEHNR and CDR2 FQNEAQ (reference sequence). This CDR3 is built from 15 residues. The CDR3 sequence is CASSLAGLRRYEQYF. Written as DNA, the CDR3 is TGTGCCAGCAGCTTAGCGGGACTGCGGCGCTACGAGCAGTACTTC. Full variable domain (remainder filled in from reference TRBV7-9 and TRBJ2-7): DTGVSQNPRHKITKRGQNVTFRCDPISEHNRLYWYRQTLGQGPEFLTYFQNEAQLEKSRLLSDRFSAERPKGSFSTLEIQRTEQGDSAMYLCASSLAGLRRYEQYFGPGTRLTVT.

The genes are TRBV5-6 and TRBJ2-7; 7 nucleotides line up with TRBD1. The CDR3 contains 16 residues. The V and J ends lost 2 bases and 3 bases, in that order; junction bases with no gene match: 11. Germline loops: CDR1 SGHDT, CDR2 YYEEEE. Here the CDR3 reads CASSLLTGSQYYEQYF. As DNA, the CDR3 is TGTGCCAGCAGCTTACTGACAGGGTCTCAGTACTACGAGCAGTACTTC.

The chain is built from TRBV11-2 and TRBJ1-1, with unresolved D. The V gene lost 5 bases and the J gene lost 1 base, with 17 bases spanning the gap. Germline V CDR1 and CDR2: SGHAT, FQNNGV. The CDR3 contains 16 residues. CDR3 coding DNA: TGTGCCAGCAGCCCTCCCTACCTCTGGGGGAACACTGAAGCTTTCTTT. It specifies CASSPPYLWGNTEAFF.

This clonotype appeared a few times. The chain couples TRBV27 to TRBJ2-7; 8 bases are a match to TRBD1. In germline, CDR1 is MNHEY, CDR2 SMNVEV (reference sequence). J gave up 3 bases and V 5 bases, and 12 bases lay outside the gene matches. The CDR3 is 16 residues long. In DNA form, the CDR3 reads TGTGCCAGCAGTCGCCGTGTGACAGGGGTCAACTACGAGCAGTACTTC. Protein: CASSRRVTGVNYEQYF.

This clonotype occurred once. The chain links TRBV19 to TRBJ1-1; D may be TRBD1 (6 bases). Trimming left V 3 bases short and J 1 base short, with 12 bases between. The CDR3 extends over 15 amino acids. Germline CDR1 is LNHDA and CDR2 is SQIVND (reference sequence). CDR3 bases: TGTGCCAGTAGTATGCAGGGGAGGGCGAACACTGAAGCTTTCTTT. This codes for CASSMQGRANTEAFF.

This clonotype has a count of ten or more. V and J are TRBV7-2 and TRBJ2-7; D gene uncertain. CDR1 SGHTA and CDR2 FQGNSA come from the germline V gene. The V and J ends lost 5 bases and 0 bases respectively, with 11 bases between them. The CDR3 totals 14 residues. CDR3 region: CASSPRPSSYEQYF. CDR3 bases: TGTGCCAGCAGCCCCCGTCCAAGCTCCTACGAGCAGTACTTC.

The chain has TRBV2 and TRBJ2-1, with 13 bases matching TRBD2. The length of the CDR3 is 15 residues. Germline loops: CDR1 SNHLY, CDR2 FYNNEI. With 4 bases clipped from V and 9 bases from J, the junction kept 6 bases outside the gene matches. The CDR3 protein is CASSGTSGRDSEQFF. The CDR3 bases are TGTGCCAGCAGTGGAACTAGCGGGAGGGACAGTGAGCAGTTCTTC.

This clonotype has only a few counts. The chain uses TRBV10-2 and TRBJ1-5, with TRBD1 matching 7 bases. Germline loops: CDR1 WSHSY, CDR2 SAAADI. CDR3 size: 15 residues. Trimming removed 2 bases from V and 3 bases from J; junction bases left unmatched: 4. The CDR3 nucleotides read TGCGCCAGCAGTGAGGACAGGGAAATCAATCAGCCCCAGCATTTT. As protein: CASSEDREINQPQHF.

This clonotype was seen at least ten times. This chain joins TRBV19 and TRBJ2-5; maybe TRBD1 (5 bases). The CDR3 contains 14 residues. V lost 2 bases to trimming and J lost 4 bases, with 11 bases between them. Germline loops: CDR1 LNHDA, CDR2 SQIVND (reference sequence). In nucleotides, the CDR3 is TGTGCCAGTAGTATAAGCCAGGGTCGAGAGACCCAGTACTTC. This codes for CASSISQGRETQYF.

This chain uses TRBV2 with TRBJ1-3; D remains ambiguous. This CDR3 is 14 amino acids long. The germline gives CDR1 SNHLY, CDR2 FYNNEI. Trimming stripped 6 bases from V and 4 bases from J, with 13 bases between. CDR3 loop: CASSVRGAGNTIYF. The DNA of the CDR3 is TGTGCCAGCAGCGTAAGAGGAGCGGGAAACACCATATATTTT.

This clonotype was counted between two and nine times. The chain carries TRBV2 and TRBJ1-5, with 7 bases identical to TRBD1. Trimming cost V 5 bases and J 2 bases; bases outside gene matches: 3. The germline CDR1 and CDR2 sequences are SNHLY and FYNNEI. There are 14 residues in the CDR3. CDR3 region: CASSTGQGNQPQHF. CDR3 nucleotide sequence: TGTGCCAGCAGTACTGGACAGGGCAATCAGCCCCAGCATTTT.

This clonotype has ten or more counts. The genes are TRBV20-1 and TRBJ2-7; D is possibly TRBD1 (5 bases). This CDR3 spans 17 amino acids. Germline CDR1 and CDR2: DFQATT and SNEGSKA (reference sequence). V lost 5 bases and J lost 2, with 25 bases in between. Here the CDR3 reads CSAHVLQQGMLPYEQYF. DNA for the CDR3: TGCAGTGCTCACGTTTTACAGCAGGGAATGCTCCCCTACGAGCAGTACTTC.

Regarding this clonotype: At one of its ends the junction is not consistent with the germline gene, which may arise from a read error. CDR3 in DNA: TGTGCCACTAGTGCCCGGACTAGCGGGAGTTTCAGCAATGAGCAGTTCTTC. Amino acid sequence: CATSARTSGSFSNEQFF. This sequence joins TRBV24-1 and TRBJ2-1, with 13 bases aligning to TRBD2. CDR1 KGHDR and CDR2 SFDVKD come from the germline V gene. The CDR3 is 17 residues long.

With respect to this clonotype: This may stem from a read error, because a much larger clone lies one nucleotide away. V and J are TRBV6-5 and TRBJ1-2, with 10 bases that match TRBD1. The CDR3 extends over 14 amino acids. Germline CDR1 MNHEY, CDR2 SVGAGI. CDR3 nucleotides: TGTGCCAGCAGTTCCACGACAGGGGGCTCTGGCTACGCCTTC. It yields the protein CASSSTTGGSGYAF.

This clonotype was observed at least ten times. The V call is TRBV5-4, the J call TRBJ1-2; 9 bases align to TRBD1. Trimming removed 2 bases from V and 8 bases from J; junction bases left unmatched: 7. The CDR3 spans 14 residues. Germline loops: CDR1 SGHNT, CDR2 YYREEE (reference sequence). The CDR3, as DNA: TGTGCCAGCAGCTTACCACAGGGGGCCGACGGCTACACCTTC. Its translation is CASSLPQGADGYTF.

This chain uses TRBV10-3 with TRBJ2-7, with 10 bases lining up with TRBD2. The germline V gene encodes CDR1 ENHRY and CDR2 SYGVKD. This CDR3 is built from 15 residues. The ends lost 0 bases at V and 2 bases at J; junction bases unmatched: 1. The CDR3 region has the DNA TGTGCCATCAGTGAGTCGAGCGGGAGGGCCTACGAGCAGTACTTC. Amino acids: CAISESSGRAYEQYF.

This clonotype was seen ten or more times. CDR3: CASSLETGDYNEQFF. CDR3 coding DNA: TGTGCCAGCAGCTTAGAGACGGGAGACTACAATGAGCAGTTCTTC. The chain has TRBV11-2 and TRBJ2-1; D possibly corresponds to TRBD2 (6 bases). This CDR3 region has 15 residues. V lost 0 bases to trimming and J lost 3 bases, with 9 bases between them. The V gene's germline CDR1 is SGHAT and CDR2 FQNNGV.

This clonotype showed up just a few times. The chain couples TRBV19 to TRBJ1-5; D is undetermined. Deletions cut 3 bases from V and 6 bases from J, with 9 bases between. Per germline, CDR1 LNHDA and CDR2 SQIVND (reference sequence). CDR3 length: 13 amino acids. In DNA, the CDR3 is TGTGCCAGTAGTATGATTATACTTCAGCCCCAGCATTTT. This translates into CASSMIILQPQHF.

This clonotype has ten or more counts. The V gene is TRBV6-5, the J gene TRBJ2-2, with TRBD1 matching over 8 bases. CDR3 size: 14 residues. The V segment lost 6 bases and the J segment 7 bases; nucleotides outside the gene matches: 7. Per the germline V gene, CDR1 is MNHEY and CDR2 is SVGAGI. The CDR3 region is CASSRDRTDGELFF. DNA of the CDR3: TGTGCCAGCAGCAGGGACAGGACGGACGGGGAGCTGTTTTTT.

This chain links TRBV19 with TRBJ2-3; 10 bases line up with TRBD2. This CDR3 comprises 17 residues. CDR1 is LNHDA, CDR2 SQIVND, per germline (reference sequence). With V trimmed by 6 bases and J by 4 bases, 13 bases remained unmatched. CDR3 nucleotide sequence: TGTGCCAGTAGCGCCACAAGACTAGCGGGTGGGGCAGATACGCAGTATTTT. This sequence encodes CASSATRLAGGADTQYF.

A few counts support this clonotype. V is TRBV18 and J is TRBJ2-7; D gene unclear. Germline V gene data show CDR1 as KGHSH and CDR2 as LQKENI. The CDR3 is 14 residues long. Trimming took 3 bases from V and 7 from J, leaving 16 bases between them. CDR3 bases: TGTGCCAGCTCACCCCGGCCCTCCTCTACGGAGCAGTACTTC. Its protein is CASSPRPSSTEQYF.